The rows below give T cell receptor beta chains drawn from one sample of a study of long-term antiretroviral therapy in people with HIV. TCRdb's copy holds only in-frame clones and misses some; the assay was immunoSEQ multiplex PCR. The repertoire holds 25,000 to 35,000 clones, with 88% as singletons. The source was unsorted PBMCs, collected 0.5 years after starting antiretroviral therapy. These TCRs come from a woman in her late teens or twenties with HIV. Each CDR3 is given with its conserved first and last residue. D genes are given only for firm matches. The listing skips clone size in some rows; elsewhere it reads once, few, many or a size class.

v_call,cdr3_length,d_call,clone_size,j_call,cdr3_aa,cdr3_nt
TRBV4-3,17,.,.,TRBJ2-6,CASSQDQGPSGANVLTF,TGCGCCAGCAGCCAAGATCAGGGTCCCTCTGGGGCCAACGTCCTGACTTTC
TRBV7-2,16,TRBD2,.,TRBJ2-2,CASSLWTSGVSGELFF,TGTGCCAGCAGCCTTTGGACTAGCGGGGTGTCTGGGGAGCTGTTTTTT
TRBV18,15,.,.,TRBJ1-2,CASSPTVSRGNGYTF,TGTGCCAGCTCACCAACCGTAAGCAGGGGTAATGGCTACACCTTC
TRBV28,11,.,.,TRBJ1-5,CASSSEYSSSF,TGTGCCAGCAGTTCCGAATACTCCTCCAGTTTT
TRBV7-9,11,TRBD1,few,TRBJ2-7,CASSPGQGGYF,TGTGCCAGCAGCCCGGGACAGGGGGGGTACTTC
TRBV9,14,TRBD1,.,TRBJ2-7,CASSAGTGRYEQYF,TGTGCCAGCAGCGCCGGGACAGGGAGATACGAGCAGTACTTC
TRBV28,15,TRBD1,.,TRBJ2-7,CAIGTAQGGHYEQYF,TGTGCCATTGGGACGGCACAGGGGGGCCACTACGAGCAGTACTTC
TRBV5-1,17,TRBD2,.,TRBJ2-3,CASTTGASGSGTDTQYF,TGCGCCAGCACCACAGGGGCTAGCGGGAGTGGGACAGATACGCAGTATTTT
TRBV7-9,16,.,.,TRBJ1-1,CASSLSPPGPGTEAFF,TGTGCCAGCAGCTTATCCCCCCCGGGGCCGGGGACTGAAGCTTTCTTT
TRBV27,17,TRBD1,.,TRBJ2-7,CASSNGFRDRGGNEQYF,TGTGCCAGCAGTAATGGATTCCGGGACAGGGGAGGGAACGAGCAGTACTTC
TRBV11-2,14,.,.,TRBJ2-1,CASSISGLNNEQFF,TGTGCCAGCAGCATAAGTGGGCTAAACAATGAGCAGTTCTTC
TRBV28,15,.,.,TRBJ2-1,CASATPQSSYNEQFF,TGTGCCAGCGCGACCCCCCAGAGCTCCTACAATGAGCAGTTCTTC
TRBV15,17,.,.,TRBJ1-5,CATSTAIGGISNQPQHF,TGTGCCACCAGCACGGCCATAGGGGGGATAAGCAATCAGCCCCAGCATTTT
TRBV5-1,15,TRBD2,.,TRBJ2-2,CASSLEGGRTGELFF,TGCGCCAGCAGCTTGGAGGGAGGGAGGACCGGGGAGCTGTTTTTT
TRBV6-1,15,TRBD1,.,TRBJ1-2,CASSELQGAASGYTF,TGTGCCAGCAGTGAATTACAGGGGGCTGCCAGCGGCTACACCTTC
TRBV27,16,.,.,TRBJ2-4,CASSPRDILAKNIQYF,TGTGCCAGCAGTCCAAGGGACATCTTAGCCAAAAACATTCAGTACTTC
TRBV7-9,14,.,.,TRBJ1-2,CASSPTPVFNGYTF,TGTGCCAGCAGCCCTACTCCAGTATTCAATGGCTACACCTTC
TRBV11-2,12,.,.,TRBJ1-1,CASSLQDTEAFF,TGTGCCAGCAGCTTACAGGACACTGAAGCTTTCTTT
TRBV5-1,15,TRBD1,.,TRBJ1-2,CASKRQGGPNDGYTF,TGCGCCTCAAAGCGGCAGGGGGGTCCGAATGATGGCTACACCTTC
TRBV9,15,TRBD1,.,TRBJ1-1,CASSEGTGANTEAFF,TGTGCCAGCAGCGAGGGGACAGGGGCAAACACTGAAGCTTTCTTT
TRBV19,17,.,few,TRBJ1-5,CASSIEALWASNQPQHF,TGTGCCAGTAGTATAGAGGCACTATGGGCTAGCAATCAGCCCCAGCATTTT
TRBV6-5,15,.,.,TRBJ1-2,CASSKGRANHYGYTF,TGTGCCAGCAGCAAGGGGAGGGCTAATCACTATGGCTACACCTTC
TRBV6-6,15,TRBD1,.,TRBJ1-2,CASSYDGQGVYGYTF,TGTGCCAGCAGTTACGACGGACAGGGCGTCTATGGCTACACCTTC
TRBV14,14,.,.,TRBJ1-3,CASSPIAGGNTIYF,TGTGCCAGCAGCCCTATAGCCGGTGGAAACACCATATATTTT
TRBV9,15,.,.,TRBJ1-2,CASSVALQIPYGYTF,TGTGCCAGCAGCGTAGCGCTTCAGATCCCCTATGGCTACACCTTC
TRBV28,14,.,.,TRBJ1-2,CASSIPGDPRGYTF,TGTGCCAGCAGCATACCCGGGGACCCCCGTGGCTACACCTTC
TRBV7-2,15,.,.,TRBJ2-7,CASSRSDSPSYEQYF,TGTGCCAGCAGTCGATCCGACAGCCCCTCCTACGAGCAGTACTTC
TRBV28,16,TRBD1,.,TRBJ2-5,CASSPRTRGRLETQYF,TGTGCCAGCAGTCCCCGCACCAGGGGGCGCTTGGAGACCCAGTACTTC
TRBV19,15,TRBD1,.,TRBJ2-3,CASSDRDGLTDTQYF,TGTGCCAGCTCGGACAGGGACGGCCTCACAGATACGCAGTATTTT